The T cell receptor beta chain under discussion was sequenced for a study of human T cells and chemical hapten exposure. Regarding time point: patch test 1, 2 weeks after DPC sensitization. Described treatment: therapeutic diphenylcyclopropenone sensitization with weekly scalp DPC. TCRdb reprocessed the RACE reads via MiXCR and lists one record per CDR3 protein. Of around 75,000 distinct CDR3 sequences listed, approximately 12% are singletons. The germline V gene encodes CDR1 MNHEY and CDR2 SMNVEV (reference sequence). The CDR3 runs to 14 residues. Trimming pared 5 bases from V and 8 bases from J, leaving 18 bases between.

This TCR derives from a woman in her sixties or seventies with alopecia areata. Some clones in this sample may be carry-over from other donors' samples. The genes are TRBV27 and TRBJ2-5; a weak D match, TRBD1 (6 bases). The material sequenced was whole blood, taken in connection with sensitization to the hapten diphenylcyclopropenone (DPC). The DNA for the CDR3 is TGTGCCAGCAGTCACACAGGGACCCATCGAACCCAGTACTTC. It codes for CASSHTGTHRTQYF.